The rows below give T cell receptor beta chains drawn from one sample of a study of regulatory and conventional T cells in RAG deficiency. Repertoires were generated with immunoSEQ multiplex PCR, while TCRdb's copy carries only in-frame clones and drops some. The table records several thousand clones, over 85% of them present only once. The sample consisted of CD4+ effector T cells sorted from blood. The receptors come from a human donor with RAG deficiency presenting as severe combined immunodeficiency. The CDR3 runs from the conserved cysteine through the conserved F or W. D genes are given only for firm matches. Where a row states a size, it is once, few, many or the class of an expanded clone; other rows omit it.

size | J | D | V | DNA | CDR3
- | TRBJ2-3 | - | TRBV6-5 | TGTGCCAGCAGTTACTCGAGATGGGGCACAGATACGCAGTATTTT | CASSYSRWGTDTQYF
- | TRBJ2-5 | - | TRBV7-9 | TGTGCCAGCAGCTTAGGGGGCAGGGAGACCCAGTACTTC | CASSLGGRETQYF
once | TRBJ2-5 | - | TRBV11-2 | TGTGCCAGCAGCCTTACGATTCCAGAGACCCAGTACTTC | CASSLTIPETQYF
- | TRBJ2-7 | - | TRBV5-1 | TGCGCCAGCAGCTTGGCGACGGGGTTGTACGAGCAGTACTTC | CASSLATGLYEQYF
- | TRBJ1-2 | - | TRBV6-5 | TGTGCCAGCAGGCGCACTTCCTCCGGGGGCTACACCTTC | CASRRTSSGGYTF
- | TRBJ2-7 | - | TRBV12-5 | TGTGCTAGTGGCCGACTCCCGGAGGGGGCCTCCGAGCAGTACTTC | CASGRLPEGASEQYF
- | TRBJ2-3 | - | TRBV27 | TGTGCCAGCAGTTTCGGGTGGGACACAAATACGCAGTATTTT | CASSFGWDTNTQYF
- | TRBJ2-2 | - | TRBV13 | TGTGCCAGCAGCTTTTCCCACAGGGTTTATTCCGGGGAGCTGTTTTTT | CASSFSHRVYSGELFF
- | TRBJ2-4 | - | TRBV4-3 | TGCGCCAGCAGCCTTCAGGGAGCCAAAAACATTCAGTACTTC | CASSLQGAKNIQYF
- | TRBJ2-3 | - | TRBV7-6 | TGTGCCAGCAGCCTGTGGACAGCTAGCACAGATACGCAGTATTTT | CASSLWTASTDTQYF
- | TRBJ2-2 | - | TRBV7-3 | TGTGCCAGCAGCTTATACCCAGGGGCGAACACCGGGGAGCTGTTTTTT | CASSLYPGANTGELFF
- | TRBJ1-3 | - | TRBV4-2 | TGTGCCAGCAGCCAAGATCTGGCCTGGGATGGAAACACCATATATTTT | CASSQDLAWDGNTIYF
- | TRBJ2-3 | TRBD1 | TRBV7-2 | TGTGCCAGCAGCTTAAGGGGGCTGCGCACAGATACGCAGTATTTT | CASSLRGLRTDTQYF
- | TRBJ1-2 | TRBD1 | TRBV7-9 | TGTGCCAGCAGCTTAGTACGGGGACAGGGCCTCGGGGGAGAGGGCTACACCTTC | CASSLVRGQGLGGEGYTF
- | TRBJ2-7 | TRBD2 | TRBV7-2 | TGTGCCAGCAGCACCGGACTAGCGTTCTACGAGCAGTACTTC | CASSTGLAFYEQYF
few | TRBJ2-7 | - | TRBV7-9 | TGTGCCAGCAGCGGGAGGCTCTCCTACGAGCAGTACTTC | CASSGRLSYEQYF
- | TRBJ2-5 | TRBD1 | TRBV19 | TGTGCCAGTAAAAACAGGGGGCGGGAGACCCAGTACTTC | CASKNRGRETQYF
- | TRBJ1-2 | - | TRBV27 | TGTGCCAGCAGTTTATCTCCCGAGATGAACTATGGCTACACCTTC | CASSLSPEMNYGYTF
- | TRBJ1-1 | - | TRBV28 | TGTGCCAGCACCTTAATGGGGGGGAACACTGAAGCTTTCTTT | CASTLMGGNTEAFF
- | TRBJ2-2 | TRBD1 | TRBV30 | TGTGCCCACGGGACAGCGAACACCGGGGAGCTGTTTTTT | CAHGTANTGELFF
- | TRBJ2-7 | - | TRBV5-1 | TGCGCCAGCAGCTTGGGAAATACAGGGATTTACGAGCAGTACTTC | CASSLGNTGIYEQYF
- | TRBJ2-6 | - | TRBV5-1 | TGCGCCAGCAGCTTGGTGCTGGCCTCTGGGGCCAACGTCCTGACTTTC | CASSLVLASGANVLTF
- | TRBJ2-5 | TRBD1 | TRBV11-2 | TGTGCCAGCAGCTTGGGACAGGGGGGAGAGACCCAGTACTTC | CASSLGQGGETQYF
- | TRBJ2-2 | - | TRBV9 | TGTGCCAGCAGCGGGACAGCTAACACCGGGGAGCTGTTTTTT | CASSGTANTGELFF
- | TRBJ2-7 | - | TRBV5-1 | TGCGCCAGCAGCCCCCGGGACCGTTCCTACGAGCAGTACTTC | CASSPRDRSYEQYF
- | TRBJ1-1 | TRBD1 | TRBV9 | TGTGCCAGCAGCCCCTGGGACAGGGCCTACACTGAAGCTTTCTTT | CASSPWDRAYTEAFF
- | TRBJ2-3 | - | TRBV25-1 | TGTGCCAGCAGTGAAGGAGATACGCAGTATTTT | CASSEGDTQYF
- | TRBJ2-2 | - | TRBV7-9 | TGTGCCAGCAGCTTCCTCACCGGGGAGCTGTTTTTT | CASSFLTGELFF
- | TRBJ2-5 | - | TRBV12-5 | TGTGCTAGTGGTTTGGTACTGGGTGGGGCAGGCCAGTACTTC | CASGLVLGGAGQYF
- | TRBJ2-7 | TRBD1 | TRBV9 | TGTGCCAGCAGCGCCCTCCCGGGACAGGGGGCGGGAGAGCAGTACTTC | CASSALPGQGAGEQYF
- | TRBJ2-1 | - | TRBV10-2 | TGCGCCAGCACTCGTGTACGGGATGAGCAGTTCTTC | CASTRVRDEQFF
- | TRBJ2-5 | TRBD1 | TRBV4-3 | TGCGCCAGCAGCCGACGGTCCGGGACAGGGGGGACAGAGACCCAGTACTTC | CASSRRSGTGGTETQYF
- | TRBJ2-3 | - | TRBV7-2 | TGTGCCAGCAGCTTAGAGTGGGGGGCAGATACGCAGTATTTT | CASSLEWGADTQYF
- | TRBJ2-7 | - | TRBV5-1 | TGCGCCAGCAGCTTGACAGGGTCCTACGAGCAGTACTTC | CASSLTGSYEQYF
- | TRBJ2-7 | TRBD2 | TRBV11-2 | TGTGCCAGCAGCTTAAGGAGCGGGGGATCCTACGAGCAGTACTTC | CASSLRSGGSYEQYF
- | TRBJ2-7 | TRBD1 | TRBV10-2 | TGCGCCAGCAGTCACCATGACAGGGGGCGGTACGAGCAGTACTTC | CASSHHDRGRYEQYF
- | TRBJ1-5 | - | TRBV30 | TGTGCCTGGAGTCCCCTGGAGGGATTACAATCAGCCCAGCATTTT | CAWSPLEGLQSAQHF
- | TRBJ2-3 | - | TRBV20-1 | TGCAGTGCCGTGGACCCATTGACGCAGTATTTT | CSAVDPLTQYF
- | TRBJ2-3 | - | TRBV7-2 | TGTGCCAGCAGCTGGAAGGTCCTAGCAGATACGCAGTATTTT | CASSWKVLADTQYF
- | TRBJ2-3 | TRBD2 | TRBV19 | TGTGCCAGTAGTATCACTAGCGGGAGCCCAGATACGCAGTATTTT | CASSITSGSPDTQYF
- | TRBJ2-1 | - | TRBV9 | TGTGCCAGCAGCGTAGGGGGCGGACCCTACAATGAGCAGTTCTTC | CASSVGGGPYNEQFF
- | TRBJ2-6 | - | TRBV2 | TGTGCCAGCAGTGAATCAGGATTCTCTGGGGCCAACGTCCTGACTTTC | CASSESGFSGANVLTF
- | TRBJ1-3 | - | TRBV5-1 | TGCGCCAGCAGCTTGGGACTCTCTGGAAACACCATATATTTT | CASSLGLSGNTIYF
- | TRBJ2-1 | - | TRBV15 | TGTGCCACCAGCAGATACACTCGGCAGTTCTTC | CATSRYTRQFF
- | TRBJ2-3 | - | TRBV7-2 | TGTGCCAGCAGCTTAGCAATCTCGGGGTTAGATACGCAGTATTTT | CASSLAISGLDTQYF
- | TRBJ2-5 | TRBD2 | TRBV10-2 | TGCGCCAGCAGTGAAGGGGAGGGACTGAGTGTGACCCAGTACTTC | CASSEGEGLSVTQYF
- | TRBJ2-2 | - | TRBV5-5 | TGTGCCAGCAGCTTGGGTCCTCTAAACACCGGGGAGCTGTTTTTT | CASSLGPLNTGELFF
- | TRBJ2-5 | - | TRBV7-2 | TGTGCCAGCAGCTTAGGGGGGAATGAAGAGACCCAGTACTTC | CASSLGGNEETQYF
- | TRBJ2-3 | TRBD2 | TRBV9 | TGTGCCAGCAGCGTAGGGGGACTAGCGGGAGCAGATACGCAGTATTTT | CASSVGGLAGADTQYF
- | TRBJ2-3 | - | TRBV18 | TGTGCCAGCTCACCACCGGGAGATAGGTTCACAGATACGCAGTATTTT | CASSPPGDRFTDTQYF
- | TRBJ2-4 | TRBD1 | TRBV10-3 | TGTGCCATCAGTGAAGGGGGACAGCGCAAGTTC | CAISEGGQRKF
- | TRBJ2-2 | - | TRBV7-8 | TGTGCCAGCAGCTTAACGGGGACCGGGGAGCTGTTTTTT | CASSLTGTGELFF
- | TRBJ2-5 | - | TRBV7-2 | TGTGCCAGCAGCTTAGGACACCAAGAGACCCAGTACTTC | CASSLGHQETQYF
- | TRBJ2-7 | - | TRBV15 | TGTGCCACCAGCAGACACAGGGATGACGAGCAGTACTTC | CATSRHRDDEQYF
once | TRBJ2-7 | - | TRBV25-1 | TGTGCCAGCAGTTACGGGGGCAGCTTCGAGCAGTACTTC | CASSYGGSFEQYF